This TCR beta chain was observed in a study of cytomegalovirus exposure and HLA in healthy donors. The PCR used 60 Vbeta and 13 Jbeta primers. Libraries were prepared by immunoSEQ multiplex PCR; TCRdb keeps only in-frame clonotypes and omits some of them. The sample has 90,000 to 120,000 clones; approximately 84% are singletons. This clonotype was obtained from a man younger than 40 in good health and CMV-seronegative. The sequenced sample was PBMCs.

The CDR3 loop reads CAWNSGGRGEQYF. Written as DNA, the CDR3 is TGTGCCTGGAATTCAGGGGGCCGAGGTGAGCAGTACTTC. This chain links TRBV30 with TRBJ2-7; 8 nucleotides agree with TRBD1. The length of the CDR3 is 13 residues. The V gene end was trimmed by 4 bases and the J gene end by 7 bases; junction bases not matched to a gene: 9. From germline, CDR1 is GTSNPN and CDR2 SVGIG (reference sequence).